The 8 T cell receptor beta chains given below trace back to one sample, sequenced in a study of T cell responses to AZD1222 COVID-19 vaccine. Sequencing used immunoSEQ multiplex PCR; TCRdb keeps in-frame clones, though not all of them. The repertoire holds around 50,000 clones, with 80% to 90% as singletons. The material sequenced was peripheral blood, taken on day 0 of AZD1222 vaccination. The receptor source for this set is an adult in good health.

The chain is built from TRBV28 and TRBJ1-4; D gene ambiguous. V lost 7 bases and J 8 bases, leaving 20 bases between the germline ends. The germline V gene has CDR1 MDHEN and CDR2 SYDVKM. CDR3 length equals 15 residues. The CDR3: CASNIRAKLGEKLFF. The CDR3 DNA follows: TGTGCCAGCAACATCCGGGCAAAATTGGGGGAAAAACTGTTTTTT.

This sequence joins TRBV6-5 and TRBJ2-2, with 7 bases identical to TRBD2. Germline V CDR1 and CDR2: MNHEY, SVGAGI. Trimming took 6 bases from V and 3 from J; bases not matched to a gene: 4. The CDR3 contains 14 residues. The CDR3 sequence: CASRRAGDTGELFF. In DNA, the CDR3 is TGTGCCAGCAGGCGCGCGGGGGACACCGGGGAGCTGTTTTTT.

The genes are TRBV4-2 and TRBJ1-2, with no clear D. CDR1 is LGHNA, CDR2 YNFKEQ, per germline. V gave up 4 bases and J gave up 4 bases, with 16 bases separating them. There are 15 residues in the CDR3. The CDR3 DNA reads as TGTGCCAGCAGCCCTTTCCGGGGAGAGAGCTATGGCTACACCTTC. It translates to CASSPFRGESYGYTF.

The rearrangement joins TRBV28 to TRBJ1-4, with 7 bases identical to TRBD1. The CDR3 is 16 amino acids. V lost 1 base to trimming and J lost 0 bases; unmatched junction nucleotides: 2. In germline, CDR1 is MDHEN, CDR2 SYDVKM. The CDR3 bases are TGTGCCAGCAGTTTATCCGGGACAGCAACTAATGAAAAACTGTTTTTT. The encoded protein is CASSLSGTATNEKLFF.

V usage is TRBV2 and J usage is TRBJ1-2, with D hard to call. The CDR3 covers 13 residues. Per germline, CDR1 SNHLY and CDR2 FYNNEI. Trimming cost V 6 bases and J 0 bases, with 8 bases left between them. The CDR3 region is CASSPEANYGYTF. CDR3 sequence (DNA): TGTGCCAGCAGCCCAGAAGCTAACTATGGCTACACCTTC.

The J gene is TRBJ1-2, the V gene TRBV9; D perhaps matches TRBD1 (6 bases). Germline CDR1 SGDLS, CDR2 YYNGEE. The CDR3 is 13 amino acids. The V and J ends lost 0 bases and 8 bases respectively, with 11 bases between them. CDR3 sequence (DNA): TGTGCCAGCAGCGTAGGAGGGGGGCTCGGCTACACCTTC. Translating gives CASSVGGGLGYTF.

V gene TRBV30 combines with J gene TRBJ1-4; 8 nucleotides line up with TRBD1. J lost 8 bases, V lost 3 bases, and 8 bases had no gene match. Germline CDR1 GTSNPN, CDR2 SVGIG (reference sequence). CDR3 length: 14 residues. In nucleotides, the CDR3 is TGTGCCTGGAGCCGGCAGGGGGCAGGGGAAAAACTGTTTTTT. Translation gives CAWSRQGAGEKLFF.

The V and J genes are TRBV28 and TRBJ1-4; D is unresolved. V lost 7 bases and J lost 7, with 10 bases in between. Looked up from germline, CDR1 is MDHEN and CDR2 is SYDVKM. The CDR3 sequence is 12 residues long. CDR3 bases: TGTGCCAGCACCTTACAAGGTGAAAAACTGTTTTTT. Translated: CASTLQGEKLFF. Drawing the rest from reference TRBV28 and TRBJ1-4, the complete variable domain is DVKVTQSSRYLVKRTGEKVFLECVQDMDHENMFWYRQDPGLGLRLIYFSYDVKMKEKGDIPEGYSVSREKKERFSLILESASTNQTSMYLCASTLQGEKLFFGSGTQLSVL.